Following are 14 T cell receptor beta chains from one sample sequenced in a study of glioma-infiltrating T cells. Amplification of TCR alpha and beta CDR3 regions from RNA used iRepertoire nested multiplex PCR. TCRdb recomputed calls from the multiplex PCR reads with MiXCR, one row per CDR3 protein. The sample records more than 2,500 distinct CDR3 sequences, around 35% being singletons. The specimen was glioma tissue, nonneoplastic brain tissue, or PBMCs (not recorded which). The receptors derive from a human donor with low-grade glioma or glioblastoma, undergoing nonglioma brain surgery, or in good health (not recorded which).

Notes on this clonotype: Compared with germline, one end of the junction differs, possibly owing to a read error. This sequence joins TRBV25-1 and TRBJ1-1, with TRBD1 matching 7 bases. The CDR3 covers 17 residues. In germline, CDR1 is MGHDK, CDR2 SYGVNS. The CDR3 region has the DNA TGTGCCAGCAGTTCTTCTGGACAGGCCTTTCTCGACACTGAAGCTCGCTTT. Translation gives CASSSSGQAFLDTEARF.

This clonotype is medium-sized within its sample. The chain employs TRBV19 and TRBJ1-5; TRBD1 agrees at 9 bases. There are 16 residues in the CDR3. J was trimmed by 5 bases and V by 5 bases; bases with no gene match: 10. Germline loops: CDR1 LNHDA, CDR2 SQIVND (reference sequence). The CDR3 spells CASSSPGTGIYQPQHF. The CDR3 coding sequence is TGTGCCAGTAGTTCCCCCGGGACAGGGATTTATCAGCCCCAGCATTTT.

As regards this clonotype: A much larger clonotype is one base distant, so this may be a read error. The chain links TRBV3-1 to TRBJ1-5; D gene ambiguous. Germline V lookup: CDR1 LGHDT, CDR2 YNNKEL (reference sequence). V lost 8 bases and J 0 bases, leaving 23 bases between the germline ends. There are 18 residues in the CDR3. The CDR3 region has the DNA TGTGCCAGCGGCGGTAGTCATCTTAGCTCAAATAGCAATCAGCCCCAGCATTTT. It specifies CASGGSHLSSNSNQPQHF.

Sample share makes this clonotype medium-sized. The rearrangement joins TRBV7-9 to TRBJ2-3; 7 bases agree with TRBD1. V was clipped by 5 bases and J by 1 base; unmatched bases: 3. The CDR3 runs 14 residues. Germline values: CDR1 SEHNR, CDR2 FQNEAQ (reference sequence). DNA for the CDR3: TGTGCCAGCAGCGACAGGGTCGGCACAGATACGCAGTATTTT. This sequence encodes CASSDRVGTDTQYF.

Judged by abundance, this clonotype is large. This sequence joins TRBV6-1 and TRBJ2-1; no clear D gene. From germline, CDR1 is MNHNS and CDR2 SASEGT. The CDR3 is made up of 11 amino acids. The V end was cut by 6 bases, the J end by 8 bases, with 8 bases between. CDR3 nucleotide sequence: TGTGCCAGCAGCCGTAGGGATGAGCAGTTCTTC. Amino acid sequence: CASSRRDEQFF.

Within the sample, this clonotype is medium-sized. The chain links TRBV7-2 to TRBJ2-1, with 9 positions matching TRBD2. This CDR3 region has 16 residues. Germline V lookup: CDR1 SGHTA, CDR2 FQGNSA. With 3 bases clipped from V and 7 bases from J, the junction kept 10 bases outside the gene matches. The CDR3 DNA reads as TGTGCCAGCAGCTTCCAGAGCGGGGGGTCCTTTAATGAGCAGTTCTTC. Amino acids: CASSFQSGGSFNEQFF. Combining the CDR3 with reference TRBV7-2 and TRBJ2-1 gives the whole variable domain GAGVSQSPSNKVTEKGKDVELRCDPISGHTALYWYRQSLGQGLEFLIYFQGNSAPDKSGLPSDRFSAERTGGSVSTLTIQRTQQEDSAVYLCASSFQSGGSFNEQFFGPGTRLTVL.

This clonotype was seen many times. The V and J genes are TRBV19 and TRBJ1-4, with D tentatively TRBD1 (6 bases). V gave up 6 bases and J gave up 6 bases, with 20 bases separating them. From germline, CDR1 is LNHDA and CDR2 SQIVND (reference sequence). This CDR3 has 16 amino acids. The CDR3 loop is CASSATQGRLDEKLFF. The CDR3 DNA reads TGTGCCAGTAGCGCTACCCAGGGGCGTCTGGATGAAAAACTGTTTTTT.

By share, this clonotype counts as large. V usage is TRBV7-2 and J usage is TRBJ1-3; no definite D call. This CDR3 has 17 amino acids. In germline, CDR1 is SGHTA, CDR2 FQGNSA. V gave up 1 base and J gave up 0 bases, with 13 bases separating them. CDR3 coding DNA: TGTGCCAGCAGCTTAGAAGGATTACTGTTCTCTGGAAACACCATATATTTT. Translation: CASSLEGLLFSGNTIYF. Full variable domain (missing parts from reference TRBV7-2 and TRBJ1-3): GAGVSQSPSNKVTEKGKDVELRCDPISGHTALYWYRQSLGQGLEFLIYFQGNSAPDKSGLPSDRFSAERTGGSVSTLTIQRTQQEDSAVYLCASSLEGLLFSGNTIYFGEGSWLTVV.

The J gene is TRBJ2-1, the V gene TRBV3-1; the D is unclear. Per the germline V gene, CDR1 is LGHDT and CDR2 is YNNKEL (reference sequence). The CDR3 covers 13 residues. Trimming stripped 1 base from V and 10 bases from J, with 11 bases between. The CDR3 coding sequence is TGTGCCAGCAGCCAAGTTATGAGCCTCGAGCAGTTCTTC. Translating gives CASSQVMSLEQFF.

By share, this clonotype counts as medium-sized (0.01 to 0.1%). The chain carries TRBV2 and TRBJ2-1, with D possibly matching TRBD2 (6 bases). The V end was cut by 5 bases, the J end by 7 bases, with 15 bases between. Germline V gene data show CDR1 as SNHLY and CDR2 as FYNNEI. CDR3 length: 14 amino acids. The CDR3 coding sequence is TGTGCCAGCAGTATAGCGGTATTAGGAAATGAGCAGTTCTTC. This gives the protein CASSIAVLGNEQFF.

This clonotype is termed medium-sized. The CDR3 sequence: CASSPGTGVNQPQHF. The DNA for the CDR3 is TGCGCCAGCAGCCCGGGGACAGGGGTCAATCAGCCCCAGCATTTT. The chain links TRBV5-1 to TRBJ1-5; 10 bases line up with TRBD1. The CDR3 runs 15 residues. Germline CDR1 reads SGHRS; CDR2 reads YFSETQ. V lost 4 bases to trimming and J lost 3 bases; unmatched junction nucleotides: 4.

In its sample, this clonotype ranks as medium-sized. DNA of the CDR3: TGCGCCAGCAGCTTGGCTCATTCCATCCCGGGCGCAGATACGCAGTATTTT. Amino acid sequence: CASSLAHSIPGADTQYF. The chain joins TRBV5-1 to TRBJ2-3, with D hard to call. Germline loops: CDR1 SGHRS, CDR2 YFSETQ. The CDR3 sequence is 17 residues long. V dropped 0 bases and J dropped 4 bases, with 18 bases sitting between them.

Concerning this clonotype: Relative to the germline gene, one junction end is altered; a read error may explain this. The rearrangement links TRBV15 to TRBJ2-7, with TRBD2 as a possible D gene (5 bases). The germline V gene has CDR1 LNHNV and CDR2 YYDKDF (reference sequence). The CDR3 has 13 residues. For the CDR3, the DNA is TGTGCCACCCGCAGAGAGGGCGCGTACGAGCGGTACTTC. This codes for CATRREGAYERYF.

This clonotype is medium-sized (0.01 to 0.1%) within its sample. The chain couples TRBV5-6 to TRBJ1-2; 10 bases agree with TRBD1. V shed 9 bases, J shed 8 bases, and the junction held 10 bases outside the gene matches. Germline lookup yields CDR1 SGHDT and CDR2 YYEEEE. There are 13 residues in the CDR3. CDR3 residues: CATHRQGAGGYTF. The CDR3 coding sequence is TGTGCCACCCACAGACAGGGGGCTGGCGGCTACACCTTC.